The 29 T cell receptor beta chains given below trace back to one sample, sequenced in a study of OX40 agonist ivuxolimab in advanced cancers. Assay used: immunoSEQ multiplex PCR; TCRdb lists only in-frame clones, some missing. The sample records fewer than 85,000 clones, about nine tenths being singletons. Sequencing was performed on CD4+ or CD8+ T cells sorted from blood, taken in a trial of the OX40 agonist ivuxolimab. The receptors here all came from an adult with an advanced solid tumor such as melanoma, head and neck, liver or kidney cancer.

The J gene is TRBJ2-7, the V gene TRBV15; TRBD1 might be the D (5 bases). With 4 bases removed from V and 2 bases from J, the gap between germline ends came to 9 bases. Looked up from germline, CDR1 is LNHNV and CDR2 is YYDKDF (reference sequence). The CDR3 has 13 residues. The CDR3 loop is CATSIGATYEQYF. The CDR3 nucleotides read TGTGCCACCAGCATTGGGGCTACCTACGAGCAGTACTTC.

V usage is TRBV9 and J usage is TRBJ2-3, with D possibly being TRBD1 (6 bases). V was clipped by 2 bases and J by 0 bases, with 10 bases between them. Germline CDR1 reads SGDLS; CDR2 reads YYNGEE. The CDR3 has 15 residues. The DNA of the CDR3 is TGTGCCAGCAGCGTCGCAGGGGCCAGCACAGATACGCAGTATTTT. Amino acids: CASSVAGASTDTQYF.

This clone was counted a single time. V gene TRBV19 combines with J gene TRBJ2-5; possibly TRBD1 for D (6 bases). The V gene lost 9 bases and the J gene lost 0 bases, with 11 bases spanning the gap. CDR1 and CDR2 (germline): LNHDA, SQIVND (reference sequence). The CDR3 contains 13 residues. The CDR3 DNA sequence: TGTGCCAGCAGAGGACAGAACCAAGAGACCCAGTACTTC. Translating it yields CASRGQNQETQYF.

In DNA form, the CDR3 reads TGTGCCAGCAGTTTATATATGAGCTCCTACGAGCAGTACTTC. Residues: CASSLYMSSYEQYF. The chain is built from TRBV27 and TRBJ2-7; D call uncertain. Germline values: CDR1 MNHEY, CDR2 SMNVEV (reference sequence). Deletions cut 1 base from V and 0 bases from J, with 7 bases between. CDR3 length: 14 amino acids.

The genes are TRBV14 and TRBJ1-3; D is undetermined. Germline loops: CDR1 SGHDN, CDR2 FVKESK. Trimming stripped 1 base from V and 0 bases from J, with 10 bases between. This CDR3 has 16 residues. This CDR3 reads CASSQVVLNSGNTIYF. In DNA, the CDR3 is TGTGCCAGCAGCCAAGTCGTCCTCAACTCTGGAAACACCATATATTTT.

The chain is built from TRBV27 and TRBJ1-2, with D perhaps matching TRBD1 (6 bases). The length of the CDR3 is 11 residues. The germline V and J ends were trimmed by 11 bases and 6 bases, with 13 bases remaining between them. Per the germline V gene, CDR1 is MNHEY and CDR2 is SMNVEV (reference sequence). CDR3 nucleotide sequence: TGTGCCGTCAGGGGCAGCGATGGCTACACCTTC. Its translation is CAVRGSDGYTF.

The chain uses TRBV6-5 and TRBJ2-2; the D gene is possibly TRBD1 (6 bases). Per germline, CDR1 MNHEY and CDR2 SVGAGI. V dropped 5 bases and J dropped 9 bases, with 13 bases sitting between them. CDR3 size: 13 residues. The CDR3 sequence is CASSLTGFRELFF. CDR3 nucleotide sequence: TGTGCCAGCAGTCTCACAGGGTTCCGGGAGCTGTTTTTT.

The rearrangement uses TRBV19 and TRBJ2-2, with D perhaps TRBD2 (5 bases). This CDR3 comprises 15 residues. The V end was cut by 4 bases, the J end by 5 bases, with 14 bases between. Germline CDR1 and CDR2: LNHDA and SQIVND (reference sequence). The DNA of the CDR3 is TGTGCCAGTAGTAGTGGTACACGGGGTACCGGGGAGCTGTTTTTT. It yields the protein CASSSGTRGTGELFF. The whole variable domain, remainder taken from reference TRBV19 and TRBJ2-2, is DGGITQSPKYLFRKEGQNVTLSCEQNLNHDAMYWYRQDPGQGLRLIYYSQIVNDFQKGDIAEGYSVSREKKESFPLTVTSAQKNPTAFYLCASSSGTRGTGELFFGEGSRLTVL.

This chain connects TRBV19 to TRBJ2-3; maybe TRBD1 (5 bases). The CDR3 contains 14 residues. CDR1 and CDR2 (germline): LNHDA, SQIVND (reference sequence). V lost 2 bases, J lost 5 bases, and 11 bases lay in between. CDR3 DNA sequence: TGTGCCAGTAGTATACTGGGGCCTGAAGATACGCAGTATTTT. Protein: CASSILGPEDTQYF.

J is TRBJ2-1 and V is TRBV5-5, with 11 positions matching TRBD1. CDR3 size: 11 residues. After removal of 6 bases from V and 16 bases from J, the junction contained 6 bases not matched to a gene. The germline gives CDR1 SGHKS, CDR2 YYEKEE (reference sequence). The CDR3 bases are TGTGCCAGCACCTGGACAGGGGGCGAATTCTTC. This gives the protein CASTWTGGEFF.

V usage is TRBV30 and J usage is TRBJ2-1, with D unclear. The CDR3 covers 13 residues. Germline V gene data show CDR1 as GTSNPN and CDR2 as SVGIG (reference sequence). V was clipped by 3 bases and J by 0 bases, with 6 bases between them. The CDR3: CAWRSDSYNEQFF. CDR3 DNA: TGTGCCTGGAGGTCAGACTCCTACAATGAGCAGTTCTTC.

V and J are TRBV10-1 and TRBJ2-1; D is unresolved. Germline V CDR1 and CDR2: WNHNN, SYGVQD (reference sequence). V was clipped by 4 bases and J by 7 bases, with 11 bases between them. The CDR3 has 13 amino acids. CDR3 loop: CASSVAGINEQFF. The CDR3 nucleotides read TGCGCCAGCAGTGTCGCTGGGATTAATGAGCAGTTCTTC.

CDR3 sequence: CASSGIAGGEETQYF. CDR3 nucleotides: TGTGCCAGCAGTGGAATAGCGGGAGGGGAAGAGACCCAGTACTTC. This chain uses TRBV6-1 with TRBJ2-5; 11 bases map to TRBD2. Trimming took 4 bases from V and 3 from J; bases not matched to a gene: 4. This CDR3 has 15 amino acids. CDR1 and CDR2 from the germline V gene are MNHNS and SASEGT.

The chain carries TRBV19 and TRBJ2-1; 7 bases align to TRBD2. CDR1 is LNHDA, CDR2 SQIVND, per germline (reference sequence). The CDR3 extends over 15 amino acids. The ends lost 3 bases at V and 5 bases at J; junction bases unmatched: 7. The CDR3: CASSIGLAADNEQFF. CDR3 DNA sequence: TGTGCCAGTAGTATCGGGCTAGCGGCTGACAATGAGCAGTTCTTC.

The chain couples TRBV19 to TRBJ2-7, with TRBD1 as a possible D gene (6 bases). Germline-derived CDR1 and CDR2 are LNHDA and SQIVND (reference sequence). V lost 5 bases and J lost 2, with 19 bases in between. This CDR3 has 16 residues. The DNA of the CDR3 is TGTGCCAGTAGTTCCCAAGGGGGTAAGGTCGCCTACGAGCAGTACTTC. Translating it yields CASSSQGGKVAYEQYF.

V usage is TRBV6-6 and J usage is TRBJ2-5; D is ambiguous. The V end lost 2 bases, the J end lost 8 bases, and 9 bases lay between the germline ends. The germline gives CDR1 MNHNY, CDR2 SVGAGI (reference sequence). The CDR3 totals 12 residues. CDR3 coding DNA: TGTGCCAGCAGTTACGGTCGAGAAACCCAGTACTTC. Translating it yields CASSYGRETQYF.

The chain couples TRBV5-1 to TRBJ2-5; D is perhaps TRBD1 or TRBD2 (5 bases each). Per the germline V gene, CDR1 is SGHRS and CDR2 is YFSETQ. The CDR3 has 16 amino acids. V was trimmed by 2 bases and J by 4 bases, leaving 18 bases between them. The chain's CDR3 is CASSFRSRGPLETQYF. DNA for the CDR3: TGCGCCAGCAGCTTTAGGAGTCGGGGCCCGCTAGAGACCCAGTACTTC.

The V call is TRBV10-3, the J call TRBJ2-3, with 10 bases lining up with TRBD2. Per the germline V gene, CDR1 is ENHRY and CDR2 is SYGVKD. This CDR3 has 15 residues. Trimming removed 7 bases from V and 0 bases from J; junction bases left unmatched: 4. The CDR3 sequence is CAITDSGGSTDTQYF. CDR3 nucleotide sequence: TGTGCCATCACTGATAGCGGGGGGAGCACAGATACGCAGTATTTT.

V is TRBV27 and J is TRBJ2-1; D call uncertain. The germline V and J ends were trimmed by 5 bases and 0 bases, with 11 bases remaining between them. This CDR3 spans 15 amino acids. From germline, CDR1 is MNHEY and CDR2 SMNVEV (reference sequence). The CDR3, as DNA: TGTGCCAGCAGTCCCCTTGCCCCCTCCTACAATGAGCAGTTCTTC. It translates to CASSPLAPSYNEQFF.

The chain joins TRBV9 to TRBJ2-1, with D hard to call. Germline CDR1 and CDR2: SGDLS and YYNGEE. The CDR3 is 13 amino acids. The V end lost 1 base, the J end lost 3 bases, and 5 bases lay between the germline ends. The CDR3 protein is CASSVYLYNEQFF. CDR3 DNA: TGTGCCAGCAGCGTATATCTCTACAATGAGCAGTTCTTC. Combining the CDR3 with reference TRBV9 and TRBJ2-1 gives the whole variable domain DSGVTQTPKHLITATGQRVTLRCSPRSGDLSVYWYQQSLDQGLQFLIQYYNGEERAKGNILERFSAQQFPDLHSELNLSSLELGDSALYFCASSVYLYNEQFFGPGTRLTVL.

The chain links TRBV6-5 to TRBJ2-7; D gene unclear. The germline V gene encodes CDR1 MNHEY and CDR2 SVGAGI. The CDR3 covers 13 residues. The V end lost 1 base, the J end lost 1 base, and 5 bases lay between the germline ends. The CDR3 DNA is TGTGCCAGCAGTTACTTGGGTTCCTACGAGCAGTACTTC. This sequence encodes CASSYLGSYEQYF.

This CDR3 is CASTKLAGGNTGELFF. The CDR3, as DNA: TGTGCCAGCACCAAACTAGCGGGAGGCAACACCGGGGAGCTGTTTTTT. J is TRBJ2-2 and V is TRBV27; 12 positions match TRBD2. CDR1 is MNHEY, CDR2 SMNVEV, per germline (reference sequence). J lost 2 bases, V lost 7 bases, and 5 bases had no gene match. The CDR3 is 16 residues long.

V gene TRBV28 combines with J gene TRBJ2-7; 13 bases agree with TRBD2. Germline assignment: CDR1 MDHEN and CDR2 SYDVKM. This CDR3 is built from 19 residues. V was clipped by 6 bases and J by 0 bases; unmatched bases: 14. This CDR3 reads CASSQLTRLAGGISYEQYF. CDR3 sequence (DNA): TGTGCCAGCAGCCAGTTGACGCGACTAGCGGGAGGTATCTCCTACGAGCAGTACTTC.

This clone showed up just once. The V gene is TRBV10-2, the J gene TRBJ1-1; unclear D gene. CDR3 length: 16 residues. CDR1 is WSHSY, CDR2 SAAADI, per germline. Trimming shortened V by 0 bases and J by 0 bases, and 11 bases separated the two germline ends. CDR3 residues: CASSESRGGLNTEAFF. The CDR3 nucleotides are TGCGCCAGCAGTGAGTCCCGGGGAGGGTTGAACACTGAAGCTTTCTTT.

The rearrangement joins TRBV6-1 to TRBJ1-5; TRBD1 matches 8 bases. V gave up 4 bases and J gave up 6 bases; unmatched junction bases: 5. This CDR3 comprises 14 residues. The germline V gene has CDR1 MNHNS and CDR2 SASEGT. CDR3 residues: CASSATGAVQPQHF. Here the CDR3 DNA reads TGTGCCAGCAGTGCGACAGGGGCGGTTCAGCCCCAGCATTTT.

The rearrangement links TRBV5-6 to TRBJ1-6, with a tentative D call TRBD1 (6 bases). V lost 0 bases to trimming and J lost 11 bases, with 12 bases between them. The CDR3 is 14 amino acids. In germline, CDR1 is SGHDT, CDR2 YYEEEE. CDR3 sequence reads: CASSLAGQKPPLHF. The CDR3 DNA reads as TGTGCCAGCAGCTTGGCCGGACAGAAGCCACCCCTCCACTTT.

The CDR3 region is CASSLSPGDPLSYNEQFF. The CDR3 bases are TGCGCCAGCAGCTTGAGCCCGGGGGACCCACTTTCCTACAATGAGCAGTTCTTC. V is TRBV5-1 and J is TRBJ2-1; possible D gene TRBD2, 6 bases. V lost 1 base and J 1 base, leaving 18 bases between the germline ends. This CDR3 has 18 residues. Germline loops: CDR1 SGHRS, CDR2 YFSETQ.

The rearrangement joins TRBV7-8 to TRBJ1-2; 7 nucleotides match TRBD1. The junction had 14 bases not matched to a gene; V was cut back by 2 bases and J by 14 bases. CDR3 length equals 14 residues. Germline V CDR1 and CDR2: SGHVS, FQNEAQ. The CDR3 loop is CASSLRSGTEGNTF. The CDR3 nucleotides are TGTGCCAGCAGCTTACGTTCCGGGACAGAGGGTAATACCTTC.

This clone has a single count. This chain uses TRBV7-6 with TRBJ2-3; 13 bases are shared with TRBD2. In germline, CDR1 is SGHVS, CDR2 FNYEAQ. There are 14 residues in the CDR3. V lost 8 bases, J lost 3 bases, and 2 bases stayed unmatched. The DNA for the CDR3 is TGTGCCAGCGGACTAGCGGGGGAAACAGATACGCAGTATTTT. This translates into CASGLAGETDTQYF.